These T cell receptor beta chains were read from a single sample in a study of technical replicates of blood from a few donors. The assay was immunoSEQ multiplex PCR, and TCRdb's table has in-frame clones only and misses some. The table records approximately 76,000 clones, more than 85% of them present only once. Sequencing was done on a sample of T cells isolated from PBMCs. Every receptor here comes from a human donor in good health. CDR3s include the opening cysteine and the closing phenylalanine or tryptophan. A D gene is named only where the DNA matches it firmly. Only part of the rows carry a size: once, few, many, or a class if the clone is expanded.

d_gene: NA; j_gene: TRBJ2-7; v_gene: TRBV9; abundance: NA; CDR3nt: TGTGCCAGCAGCGTAGCCGGGGGCGGGGGCTCCTACGAGCAGTACTTC; CDR3aa: CASSVAGGGGSYEQYF
d_gene: NA; j_gene: TRBJ2-2; v_gene: TRBV11-3; abundance: NA; CDR3nt: TGTGCCAGCAGCCCCTTAGGGGGAACCGGGGAGCTGTTTTTT; CDR3aa: CASSPLGGTGELFF
d_gene: NA; j_gene: TRBJ2-5; v_gene: TRBV7-9; abundance: NA; CDR3nt: TGTGCCAGCAGCTCAAAATCCCAAGAGACCCAGTACTTC; CDR3aa: CASSSKSQETQYF
d_gene: NA; j_gene: TRBJ1-2; v_gene: TRBV30; abundance: NA; CDR3nt: TGTGCCTGGAGTCCTTTACCCCACAGGGACGGCTACACCTTC; CDR3aa: CAWSPLPHRDGYTF
d_gene: TRBD1; j_gene: TRBJ1-1; v_gene: TRBV6-6; abundance: NA; CDR3nt: TGTGCCAGCAGGGGACAGGGGAGACCTGAAGCTTTCTTT; CDR3aa: CASRGQGRPEAFF
d_gene: NA; j_gene: TRBJ1-1; v_gene: TRBV9; abundance: few; CDR3nt: TGTGCCAGCAGCGCGGAGCGGCAAACTGAAGCTTTCTTT; CDR3aa: CASSAERQTEAFF
d_gene: NA; j_gene: TRBJ2-5; v_gene: TRBV30; abundance: NA; CDR3nt: TGTGCCTGGAGTCGGACTCCGTCAGAGACCCAGTACTTC; CDR3aa: CAWSRTPSETQYF
d_gene: NA; j_gene: TRBJ1-5; v_gene: TRBV18; abundance: NA; CDR3nt: TGTGCCAGCTCACCAAGCGCGGGGAGAGGCCAGCCCCAGCATTTT; CDR3aa: CASSPSAGRGQPQHF
d_gene: TRBD1; j_gene: TRBJ2-2; v_gene: TRBV4-1; abundance: few; CDR3nt: TGCGCCAGCAGCCACCCCGCAGGACAGGTAGTAAACACCGGGGAGCTGTTTTTT; CDR3aa: CASSHPAGQVVNTGELFF
d_gene: NA; j_gene: TRBJ1-1; v_gene: TRBV9; abundance: NA; CDR3nt: TGTGCCAGCAGCTTCACAGGGAACACTGAAGCTTTCTTT; CDR3aa: CASSFTGNTEAFF
d_gene: NA; j_gene: TRBJ2-3; v_gene: TRBV28; abundance: NA; CDR3nt: TGTGCCAGCAGTTTAGAGTCTAGCACAGATACGCAGTATTTT; CDR3aa: CASSLESSTDTQYF
d_gene: NA; j_gene: TRBJ2-5; v_gene: TRBV2; abundance: NA; CDR3nt: TGTGCCAGCAGTGTAATTGAGACCCAGTACTTC; CDR3aa: CASSVIETQYF
d_gene: NA; j_gene: TRBJ1-6; v_gene: TRBV9; abundance: NA; CDR3nt: TGTGCCAGCAGCGTGGGTGGGGGGGTAAATTCACCCCTCCACTTT; CDR3aa: CASSVGGGVNSPLHF
d_gene: NA; j_gene: TRBJ2-3; v_gene: TRBV10-3; abundance: NA; CDR3nt: TGTGCCATCAGTGAAACACCCAGGATCACAGATACGCAGTATTTT; CDR3aa: CAISETPRITDTQYF
d_gene: NA; j_gene: TRBJ2-5; v_gene: TRBV28; abundance: once; CDR3nt: TGTGCCAGCAGTTACAGGGAACTTGGGGAGACCCAGTACTTC; CDR3aa: CASSYRELGETQYF
d_gene: TRBD1; j_gene: TRBJ2-2; v_gene: TRBV7-7; abundance: NA; CDR3nt: TGTGCTAGCAGACAGGGGTCCAACACCGGGGAGCTGTTTTTT; CDR3aa: CASRQGSNTGELFF
d_gene: TRBD2; j_gene: TRBJ2-2; v_gene: TRBV5-1; abundance: NA; CDR3nt: TGCGCCAGCAGCGGAAGCGGGGGGCTCCCTGTTGCCGGGGAGCTGTTTTTT; CDR3aa: CASSGSGGLPVAGELFF